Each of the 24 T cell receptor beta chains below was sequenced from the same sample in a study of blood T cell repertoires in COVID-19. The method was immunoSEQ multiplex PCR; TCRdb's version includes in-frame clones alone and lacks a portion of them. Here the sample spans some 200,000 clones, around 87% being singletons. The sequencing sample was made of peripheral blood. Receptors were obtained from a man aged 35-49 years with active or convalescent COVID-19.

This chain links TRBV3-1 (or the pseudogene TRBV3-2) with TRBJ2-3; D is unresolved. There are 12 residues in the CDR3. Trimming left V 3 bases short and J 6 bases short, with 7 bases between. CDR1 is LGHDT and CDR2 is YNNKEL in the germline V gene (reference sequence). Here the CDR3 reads CASSHHSDTQYF. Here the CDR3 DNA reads TGTGCCAGCAGCCACCACAGTGATACGCAGTATTTT.

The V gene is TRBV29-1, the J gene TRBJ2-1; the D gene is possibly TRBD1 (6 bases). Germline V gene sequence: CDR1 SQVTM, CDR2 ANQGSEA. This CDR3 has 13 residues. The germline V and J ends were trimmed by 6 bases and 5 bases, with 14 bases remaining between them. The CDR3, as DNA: TGCAGCGTATCACAGGGTTTCAACAATGAGCAGTTCTTC. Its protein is CSVSQGFNNEQFF.

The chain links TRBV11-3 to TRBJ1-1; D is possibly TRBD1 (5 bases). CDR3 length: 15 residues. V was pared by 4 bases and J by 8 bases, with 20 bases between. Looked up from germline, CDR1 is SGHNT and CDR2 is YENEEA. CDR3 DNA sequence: TGTGCCAGCAGCTCGCCTCAGGGAAGCCTATTGGAAGCTTTCTTT. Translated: CASSSPQGSLLEAFF.

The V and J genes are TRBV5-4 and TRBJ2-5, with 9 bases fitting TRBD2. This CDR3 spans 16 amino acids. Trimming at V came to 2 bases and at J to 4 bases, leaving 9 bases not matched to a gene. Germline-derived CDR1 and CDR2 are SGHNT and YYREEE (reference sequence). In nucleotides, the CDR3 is TGTGCCAGCAGCTTTCCCCTAGCGGGGCTGGGAGAGACCCAGTACTTC. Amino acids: CASSFPLAGLGETQYF.

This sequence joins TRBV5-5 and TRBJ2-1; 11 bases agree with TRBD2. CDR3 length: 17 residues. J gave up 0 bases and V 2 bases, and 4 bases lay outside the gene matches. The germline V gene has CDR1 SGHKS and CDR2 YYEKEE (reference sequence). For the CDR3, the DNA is TGTGCCAGCAGCTTTAGCGGGGGGGCGTCCTCCTACAATGAGCAGTTCTTC. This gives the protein CASSFSGGASSYNEQFF.

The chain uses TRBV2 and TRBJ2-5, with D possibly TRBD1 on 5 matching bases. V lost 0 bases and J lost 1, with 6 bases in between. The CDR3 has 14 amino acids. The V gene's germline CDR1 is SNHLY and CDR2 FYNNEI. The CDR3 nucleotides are TGTGCCAGCAGTGAAGCAGGGGTCCAAGAGACCCAGTACTTC. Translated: CASSEAGVQETQYF.

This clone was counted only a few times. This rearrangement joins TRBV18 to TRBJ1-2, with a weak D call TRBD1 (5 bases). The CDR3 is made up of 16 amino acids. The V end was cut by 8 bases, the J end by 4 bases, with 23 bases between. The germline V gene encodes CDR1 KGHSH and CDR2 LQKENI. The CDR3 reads CASRNNLGRDGYGYTF. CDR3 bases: TGTGCCAGCCGAAACAATCTGGGGCGCGACGGCTATGGCTACACCTTC.

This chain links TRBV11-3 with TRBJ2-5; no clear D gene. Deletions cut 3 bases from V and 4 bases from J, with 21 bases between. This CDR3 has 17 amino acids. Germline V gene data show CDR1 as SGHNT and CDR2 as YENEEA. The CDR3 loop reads CASSLGYVGSVGETQYF. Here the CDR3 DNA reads TGTGCCAGCAGCTTGGGCTACGTTGGGTCAGTGGGAGAGACCCAGTACTTC. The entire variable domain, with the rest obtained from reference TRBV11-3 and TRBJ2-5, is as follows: EAGVVQSPRYKIIEKKQPVAFWCNPISGHNTLYWYLQNLGQGPELLIRYENEEAVDDSQLPKDRFSAERLKGVDSTLKIQPAELGDSAVYLCASSLGYVGSVGETQYFGPGTRLLVL.

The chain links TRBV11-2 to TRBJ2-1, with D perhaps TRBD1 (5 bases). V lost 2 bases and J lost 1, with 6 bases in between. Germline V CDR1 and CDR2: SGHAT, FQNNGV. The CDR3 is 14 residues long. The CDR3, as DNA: TGTGCCAGCAGCTTACAGGGTTCCTACAATGAGCAGTTCTTC. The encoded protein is CASSLQGSYNEQFF.

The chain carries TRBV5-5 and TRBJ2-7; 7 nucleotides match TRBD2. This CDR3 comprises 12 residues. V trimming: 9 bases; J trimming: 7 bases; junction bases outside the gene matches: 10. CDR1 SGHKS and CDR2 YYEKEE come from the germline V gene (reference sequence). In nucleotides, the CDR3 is TGTGCCACCGGTGGGAGCGGGGTTGAGCAGTACTTC. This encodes CATGGSGVEQYF.

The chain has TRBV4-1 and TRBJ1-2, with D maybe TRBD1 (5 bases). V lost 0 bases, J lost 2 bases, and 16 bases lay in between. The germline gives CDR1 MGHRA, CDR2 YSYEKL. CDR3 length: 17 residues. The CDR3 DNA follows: TGCGCCAGCAGCCAAGATGGGGGGGGTCGAACAAACTATGGCTACACCTTC. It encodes CASSQDGGGRTNYGYTF.

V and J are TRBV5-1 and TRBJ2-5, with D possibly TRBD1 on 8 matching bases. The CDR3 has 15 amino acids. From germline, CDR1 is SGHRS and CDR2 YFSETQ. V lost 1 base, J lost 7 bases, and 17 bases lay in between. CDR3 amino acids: CASSLNRGGSGTQYF. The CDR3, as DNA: TGCGCCAGCAGCTTGAACAGGGGGGGATCGGGGACCCAGTACTTC.

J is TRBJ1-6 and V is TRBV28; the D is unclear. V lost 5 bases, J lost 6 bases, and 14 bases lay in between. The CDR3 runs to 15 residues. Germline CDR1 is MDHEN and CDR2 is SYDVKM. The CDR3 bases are TGTGCCAGCAGTGGCAGCCTACCGGGTAATTCACCCCTCCACTTT. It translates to CASSGSLPGNSPLHF. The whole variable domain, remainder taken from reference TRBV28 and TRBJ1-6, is DVKVTQSSRYLVKRTGEKVFLECVQDMDHENMFWYRQDPGLGLRLIYFSYDVKMKEKGDIPEGYSVSREKKERFSLILESASTNQTSMYLCASSGSLPGNSPLHFGNGTRLTVT.

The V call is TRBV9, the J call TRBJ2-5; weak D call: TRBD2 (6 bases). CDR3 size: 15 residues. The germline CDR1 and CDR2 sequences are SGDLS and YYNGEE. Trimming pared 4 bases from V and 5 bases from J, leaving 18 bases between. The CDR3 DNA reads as TGTGCCAGCAGCTCCGCAACGGGGGTGAAGGAGACCCAGTACTTC. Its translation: CASSSATGVKETQYF.

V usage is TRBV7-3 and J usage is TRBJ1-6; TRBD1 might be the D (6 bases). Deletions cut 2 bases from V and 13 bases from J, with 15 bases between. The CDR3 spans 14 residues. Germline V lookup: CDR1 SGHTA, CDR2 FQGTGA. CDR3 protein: CASSLGGFGAPLHF. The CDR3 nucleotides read TGTGCCAGCAGCTTAGGGGGCTTTGGTGCTCCCCTCCACTTT.

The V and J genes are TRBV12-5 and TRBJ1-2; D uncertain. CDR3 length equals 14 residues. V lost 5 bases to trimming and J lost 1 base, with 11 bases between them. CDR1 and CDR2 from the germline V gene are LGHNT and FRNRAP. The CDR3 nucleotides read TGTGCTAGTGGTCCTGCGTCCGATAACTATGGCTACACCTTC. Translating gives CASGPASDNYGYTF.

CDR3 DNA: TGTGCCAGCAGCTCGGGGGGGGCGCAGGATGGCTACACCTTC. Translated: CASSSGGAQDGYTF. V gene TRBV25-1 combines with J gene TRBJ1-2, with D possibly being TRBD1 (6 bases). V was clipped by 6 bases and J by 6 bases, with 17 bases between them. CDR3 length: 14 amino acids. CDR1 MGHDK and CDR2 SYGVNS come from the germline V gene.

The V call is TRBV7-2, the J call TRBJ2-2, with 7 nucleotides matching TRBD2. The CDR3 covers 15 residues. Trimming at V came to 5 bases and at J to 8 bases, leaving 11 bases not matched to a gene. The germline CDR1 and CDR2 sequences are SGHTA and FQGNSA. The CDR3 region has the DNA TGTGCCAGCAGCCGTAGGGAGGGCACAGAGGGGGAGCTGTTTTTT. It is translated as CASSRREGTEGELFF.

The CDR3 sequence is CASSQGSTDNQPQHF. CDR3 DNA: TGCGCCAGCAGCCAAGGGTCGACAGATAATCAGCCCCAGCATTTT. The chain carries TRBV4-3 and TRBJ1-5; D is possibly TRBD1 (5 bases). The CDR3 loop spans 15 amino acids. CDR1 and CDR2 from the germline V gene are LGHNA and YSLEER. The V end lost 1 base, the J end lost 4 bases, and 11 bases lay between the germline ends.

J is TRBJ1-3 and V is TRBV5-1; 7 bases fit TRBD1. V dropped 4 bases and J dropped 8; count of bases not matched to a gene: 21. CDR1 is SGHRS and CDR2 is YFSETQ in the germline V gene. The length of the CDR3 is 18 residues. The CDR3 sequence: CASSGHSPQGSNPDTIYF. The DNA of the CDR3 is TGCGCCAGCAGCGGCCATTCCCCACAGGGGTCCAACCCGGACACCATATATTTT. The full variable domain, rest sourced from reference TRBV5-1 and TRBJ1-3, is KAGVTQTPRYLIKTRGQQVTLSCSPISGHRSVSWYQQTPGQGLQFLFEYFSETQRNKGNFPGRFSGRQFSNSRSEMNVSTLELGDSALYLCASSGHSPQGSNPDTIYFGEGSWLTVV.

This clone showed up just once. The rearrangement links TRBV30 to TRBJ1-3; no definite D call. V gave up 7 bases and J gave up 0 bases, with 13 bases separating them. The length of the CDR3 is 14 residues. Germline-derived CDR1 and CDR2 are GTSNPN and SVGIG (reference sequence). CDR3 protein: CAFATGSSGNTIYF. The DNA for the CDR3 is TGTGCCTTCGCGACGGGGAGCTCTGGAAACACCATATATTTT.

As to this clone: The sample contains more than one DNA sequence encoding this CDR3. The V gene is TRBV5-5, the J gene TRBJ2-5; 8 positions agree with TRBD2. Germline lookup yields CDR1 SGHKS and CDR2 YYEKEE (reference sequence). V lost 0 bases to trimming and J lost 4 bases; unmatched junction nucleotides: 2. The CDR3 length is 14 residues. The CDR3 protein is CASSLAAGGETQYF. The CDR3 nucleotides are TGTGCCAGCAGCTTGGCCGCGGGGGGAGAGACCCAGTACTTC.

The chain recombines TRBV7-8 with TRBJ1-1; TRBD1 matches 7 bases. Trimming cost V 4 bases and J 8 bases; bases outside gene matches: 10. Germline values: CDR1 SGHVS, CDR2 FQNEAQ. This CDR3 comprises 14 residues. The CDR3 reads CASSSPDRSNEAFF. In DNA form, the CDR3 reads TGTGCCAGCAGCTCGCCGGACAGGAGCAACGAAGCTTTCTTT.

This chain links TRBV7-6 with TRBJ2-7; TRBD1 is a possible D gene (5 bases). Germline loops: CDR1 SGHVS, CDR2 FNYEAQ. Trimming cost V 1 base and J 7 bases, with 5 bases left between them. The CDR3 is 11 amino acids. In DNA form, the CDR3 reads TGTGCCAGCAGCTTAGGGACAGAGCAGTACTTC. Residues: CASSLGTEQYF.